These 31 T cell receptor beta chains were sequenced from one sample in a study of blood T cells in healthy people across ages. The second PCR ran about 6 to 11 cycles with a sample-barcoded 5' primer and J-beta primers. One entry per CDR3 protein results from TCRdb running MiXCR on the 5' RACE reads. The sample has about 1.4 million distinct CDR3 sequences, around 59% seen once. The sample consisted of blood. The receptors originated from a young man in good health.

V gene TRBV6-2 or TRBV6-3 combines with J gene TRBJ2-5; no firm D call. V lost 0 bases and J 2 bases, leaving 19 bases between the germline ends. Germline V gene lookup returns CDR1 MNHEY and CDR2 SVGEGT. The CDR3 extends over 18 amino acids. The CDR3 is CASSYSIGLSIPQETQYF. DNA of the CDR3: TGTGCCAGCAGTTACTCGATAGGCCTAAGCATACCTCAAGAGACCCAGTACTTC.

This clonotype has a handful of counts. This chain uses TRBV29-1 with TRBJ2-1; possible D gene TRBD1, 6 bases. The CDR3 is 12 residues long. V was pared by 3 bases and J by 8 bases, with 11 bases between. Germline V gene sequence: CDR1 SQVTM, CDR2 ANQGSEA. CDR3 in amino acids: CSVDGRGYEQFF. In DNA form, the CDR3 reads TGCAGCGTTGATGGCAGGGGCTATGAGCAGTTCTTC.

This clonotype has just a few counts. V and J are TRBV5-1 and TRBJ2-1, with D hard to call. The V gene's germline CDR1 is SGHRS and CDR2 YFSETQ. V was trimmed by 0 bases and J by 1 base, leaving 14 bases between them. The CDR3 totals 17 residues. CDR3 residues: CASSLDPVRTSYNEQFF. The DNA of the CDR3 is TGCGCCAGCAGCTTGGACCCAGTTAGAACTTCCTACAATGAGCAGTTCTTC.

J is TRBJ1-6 and V is TRBV5-1; D is unresolved. Germline V gene sequence: CDR1 SGHRS, CDR2 YFSETQ. V lost 0 bases to trimming and J lost 8 bases, with 6 bases between them. The CDR3 sequence is 13 residues long. The CDR3 loop reads CASSLESHSPLHF. The CDR3 bases are TGCGCCAGCAGCTTGGAGTCGCATTCACCCCTCCACTTT.

The chain recombines TRBV7-8 with TRBJ1-2; D gene ambiguous. V was clipped by 1 base and J by 4 bases, with 10 bases between them. CDR3 length: 14 residues. Germline V lookup: CDR1 SGHVS, CDR2 FQNEAQ. The CDR3 coding sequence is TGTGCCAGCAGCTTAGGGTCGGGGAGCTATGGCTACACCTTC. Protein product: CASSLGSGSYGYTF.

This chain links TRBV19 with TRBJ1-2; the D is unclear. Trimming took off 5 bases at V and 8 bases at J, with 12 bases between the two ends. CDR3 length: 12 residues. From germline, CDR1 is LNHDA and CDR2 SQIVND (reference sequence). CDR3 sequence reads: CASSLLTGGYTF. The CDR3 bases are TGTGCCAGTAGTTTACTGACGGGGGGCTACACCTTC.

This clonotype has only a few counts. The gene calls are TRBV20-1 and TRBJ2-5; TRBD2 agrees at 13 bases. The CDR3 totals 15 residues. Germline values: CDR1 DFQATT, CDR2 SNEGSKA (reference sequence). The V and J ends lost 3 bases and 5 bases, in that order; junction bases with no gene match: 6. In DNA form, the CDR3 reads TGCAGTGCTAGGGATACTAGCGGGGGGGCTGAGACCCAGTACTTC. It specifies CSARDTSGGAETQYF.

V usage is TRBV23-1 and J usage is TRBJ2-7, with D hard to call. TRBV23-1 is noted as an ORF with a role that remains uncertain. V dropped 4 bases and J dropped 3 bases, with 10 bases sitting between them. There are 13 residues in the CDR3. The CDR3: CASSRRTYYEQYF. CDR3 in DNA: TGCGCCAGCAGTCGTCGGACGTACTACGAGCAGTACTTC.

This clonotype has a handful of counts. The chain is built from TRBV6-2 or TRBV6-3 and TRBJ2-1; D is unclear. Trimming took off 4 bases at V and 4 bases at J, with 11 bases between the two ends. This CDR3 has 14 amino acids. CDR1 and CDR2 (germline): MNHEY, SVGEGT. The DNA of the CDR3 is TGTGCCAGCAGTTCTGGATTAGGGTACAATGAGCAGTTCTTC. It specifies CASSSGLGYNEQFF.

This chain links TRBV12-3 or TRBV12-4 with TRBJ2-7; 7 bases fit TRBD2. The closer fit of TRBJ2-5 to the DNA end suggests the J call may be wrong. This CDR3 contains 13 residues. The CDR3 DNA reads as TGTGCCAGCACGAGCGGGGTGGGAGAGACCCAGTACTTC. Residues: CASTSGVGETQYF.

The chain employs TRBV4-1 and TRBJ2-3; tentative D call: TRBD2 (5 bases). CDR3 length: 15 amino acids. Trimming left V 3 bases short and J 4 bases short, with 14 bases between. Germline assignment: CDR1 MGHRA and CDR2 YSYEKL. In DNA, the CDR3 is TGCGCCAGCAGCCACATGACTAATATCCCAGATACGCAGTATTTT. Residues: CASSHMTNIPDTQYF.

The CDR3: CASSSSGLAGGFPYEQYF. The CDR3 DNA is TGTGCCAGCAGCTCATCCGGGCTAGCGGGGGGGTTCCCCTACGAGCAGTACTTC. V usage is TRBV7-2 and J usage is TRBJ2-7, with 12 positions matching TRBD2. The CDR3 covers 18 residues. After removal of 4 bases from V and 2 bases from J, the junction contained 12 bases not matched to a gene. Germline V gene sequence: CDR1 SGHTA, CDR2 FQGNSA.

The rearrangement uses TRBV7-9 and TRBJ2-3; D is unclear. The V and J ends lost 3 bases and 0 bases respectively, with 10 bases between them. Germline V gives CDR1 SEHNR, CDR2 FQNEAQ (reference sequence). The CDR3 is 15 amino acids. The CDR3 spells CASSFTTASTDTQYF. CDR3 bases: TGTGCCAGCAGCTTTACTACAGCTAGCACAGATACGCAGTATTTT.

The chain combines TRBV24-1 with TRBJ1-5; 7 nucleotides line up with TRBD1. Germline values: CDR1 KGHDR, CDR2 SFDVKD. Losses at the gene ends were 4 bases for V and 5 bases for J; bases not matched to a gene: 1. CDR3 length: 13 residues. The CDR3 loop is CATSDRGDQPQHF. The DNA of the CDR3 is TGTGCCACCAGTGACAGGGGGGATCAGCCCCAGCATTTT.

This clonotype appeared a single time. The V and J genes are TRBV4-3 and TRBJ2-1; D remains unclear. The V end lost 1 base, the J end lost 4 bases, and 11 bases lay between the germline ends. The CDR3 has 15 residues. Germline V lookup: CDR1 LGHNA, CDR2 YSLEER. In DNA, the CDR3 is TGCGCCAGCAGCCAAGGGCGGACGGTTTACAATGAGCAGTTCTTC. Translating gives CASSQGRTVYNEQFF.

This chain uses TRBV7-9 with TRBJ2-7; 7 bases match TRBD2. CDR1 SEHNR and CDR2 FQNEAQ come from the germline V gene (reference sequence). J lost 2 bases, V lost 2 bases, and 3 bases had no gene match. CDR3 length equals 14 residues. The CDR3 protein is CASSLSGKPYEQYF. The CDR3 coding sequence is TGTGCCAGCAGCTTAAGCGGGAAGCCCTACGAGCAGTACTTC.

This clonotype was found once. The chain uses TRBV7-2 and TRBJ2-5; 7 bases map to TRBD1. Germline CDR1 SGHTA, CDR2 FQGNSA. After removal of 5 bases from V and 5 bases from J, the junction contained 11 bases not matched to a gene. The CDR3 runs to 15 residues. The CDR3 loop is CASSPWTGLGETQYF. CDR3 nucleotides: TGTGCCAGCAGCCCATGGACAGGATTGGGGGAGACCCAGTACTTC.

The chain carries TRBV29-1 and TRBJ1-2; possible D gene TRBD1, 6 bases. CDR1 is SQVTM and CDR2 is ANQGSEA in the germline V gene. The CDR3 has 12 amino acids. Trimming cost V 7 bases and J 8 bases, with 17 bases left between them. The CDR3 DNA follows: TGCAGCGCCGAGAGACGGGGGCGGGGCTACACCTTC. Protein: CSAERRGRGYTF.

The chain couples TRBV12-3 or TRBV12-4 to TRBJ2-5; weak D call: TRBD2 (6 bases). CDR3 size: 15 residues. V lost 2 bases and J lost 4, with 14 bases in between. The CDR3, as DNA: TGTGCCAGCAGTTTAAGTGGGGGACTCGGAGAGACCCAGTACTTC. This translates into CASSLSGGLGETQYF.

V and J are TRBV15 and TRBJ1-1; D unresolved. The CDR3 sequence is 13 residues long. Germline assignment: CDR1 LNHNV and CDR2 YYDKDF (reference sequence). Trimming pared 2 bases from V and 2 bases from J, leaving 6 bases between. The CDR3 here is CATSRNSNTEAFF. CDR3 bases: TGTGCCACCAGCAGAAACAGCAACACTGAAGCTTTCTTT.

V and J are TRBV20-1 and TRBJ2-5; D might be TRBD2 (6 bases). V lost 6 bases, J lost 2 bases, and 16 bases lay in between. Germline-derived CDR1 and CDR2 are DFQATT and SNEGSKA (reference sequence). The CDR3 consists of 14 residues. CDR3 in amino acids: CSAHPGGLQETQYF. The CDR3 bases are TGCAGTGCCCATCCCGGGGGTTTACAAGAGACCCAGTACTTC.

This clonotype was seen a few times. V usage is TRBV29-1 and J usage is TRBJ1-1; D unresolved. The ends were cut back, 0 bases at V and 8 bases at J, with 4 bases in the middle. This CDR3 contains 10 residues. Germline V gene lookup returns CDR1 SQVTM and CDR2 ANQGSEA. The CDR3 bases are TGCAGCGTTGAAGACCCCGAAGCTTTCTTT. This codes for CSVEDPEAFF. Filled out from reference TRBV29-1 and TRBJ1-1, the complete variable domain reads SAVISQKPSRDICQRGTSLTIQCQVDSQVTMMFWYRQQPGQSLTLIATANQGSEATYESGFVIDKFPISRPNLTFSTLTVSNMSPEDSSIYLCSVEDPEAFFGQGTRLTVV.

A few counts support this clonotype. This chain connects TRBV18 to TRBJ1-4; D gene unclear. Germline values: CDR1 KGHSH, CDR2 LQKENI. Trimming took 4 bases from V and 8 from J, leaving 14 bases between them. The CDR3 has 14 residues. The CDR3 sequence: CASSRDQAREKLFF. In DNA, the CDR3 is TGTGCCAGCTCACGCGACCAAGCAAGGGAAAAACTGTTTTTT.

The table lists this clonotype with a few counts. This chain joins TRBV24-1 and TRBJ2-7; D uncertain. V gave up 0 bases and J gave up 0 bases, with 2 bases separating them. Germline V gene data show CDR1 as KGHDR and CDR2 as SFDVKD. The CDR3 extends over 13 amino acids. The CDR3 region has the DNA TGTGCCACCAGTGATTTGTACTCCTACGAGCAGTACTTC. Protein sequence: CATSDLYSYEQYF.

This chain connects TRBV27 to TRBJ2-7, with D hard to call. The J call may be incorrect, as the DNA end agrees better with TRBJ2-4. Germline CDR1 and CDR2: MNHEY and SMNVEV (reference sequence). This CDR3 has 14 residues. The CDR3 nucleotides read TGTGCCAGCAGTCCCATTCCAGCCAAAAACATTCAGTACTTC. It specifies CASSPIPAKNIQYF.

The chain has TRBV29-1 and TRBJ2-7, with no clear D. The CDR3 contains 13 residues. V was clipped by 4 bases and J by 0 bases, with 10 bases between them. Germline V CDR1 and CDR2: SQVTM, ANQGSEA. CDR3: CSVALTSSYEQYF. The CDR3, as DNA: TGCAGCGTTGCTCTGACGAGCTCCTACGAGCAGTACTTC.

This clonotype was seen a few times. The chain has TRBV27 and TRBJ1-2; no clear D. The CDR3 extends over 12 amino acids. Germline CDR1 and CDR2: MNHEY and SMNVEV (reference sequence). V was trimmed by 8 bases and J by 8 bases, leaving 15 bases between them. The CDR3 DNA reads as TGTGCCAGCCTCGGCGGGTCGGAGGGCTACACCTTC. This translates into CASLGGSEGYTF.

The V gene is TRBV12-3 or TRBV12-4, the J gene TRBJ2-2; D unresolved. The germline V and J ends were trimmed by 2 bases and 3 bases, with 10 bases remaining between them. The CDR3 extends over 15 amino acids. The CDR3 DNA sequence: TGTGCCAGCAGTTTACGCGGACGTTACACCGGGGAGCTGTTTTTT. Translating it yields CASSLRGRYTGELFF.

This clonotype has a single count. The rearrangement joins TRBV5-1 to TRBJ2-1; D not certain. Trimming removed 0 bases at V and 6 bases at J, with 25 bases between. The CDR3 is 19 amino acids. The V gene's germline CDR1 is SGHRS and CDR2 YFSETQ. CDR3 nucleotide sequence: TGCGCCAGCAGCTTGGGGAACTACGCGTACCAAATGCCAATCAATGAGCAGTTCTTC. Protein sequence: CASSLGNYAYQMPINEQFF. Complete variable domain (other parts from reference TRBV5-1 and TRBJ2-1): KAGVTQTPRYLIKTRGQQVTLSCSPISGHRSVSWYQQTPGQGLQFLFEYFSETQRNKGNFPGRFSGRQFSNSRSEMNVSTLELGDSALYLCASSLGNYAYQMPINEQFFGPGTRLTVL.

V is TRBV4-1 and J is TRBJ2-7, with 7 positions matching TRBD1. Germline CDR1 is MGHRA and CDR2 is YSYEKL. The CDR3 consists of 15 residues. The V and J ends lost 0 bases and 3 bases, in that order; junction bases with no gene match: 5. CDR3 region: CASSQDPHRGYEQYF. In DNA form, the CDR3 reads TGCGCCAGCAGCCAAGATCCGCACAGGGGCTACGAGCAGTACTTC.

This clonotype was seen only a few times. The chain is built from TRBV14 and TRBJ2-3; D gene uncertain. Germline loops: CDR1 SGHDN, CDR2 FVKESK. The CDR3 has 14 residues. Trimming cost V 2 bases and J 8 bases, with 14 bases left between them. The CDR3 reads CASSQTDVSGTQYF. The CDR3 bases are TGTGCCAGCAGCCAAACCGACGTATCTGGTACGCAGTATTTT.